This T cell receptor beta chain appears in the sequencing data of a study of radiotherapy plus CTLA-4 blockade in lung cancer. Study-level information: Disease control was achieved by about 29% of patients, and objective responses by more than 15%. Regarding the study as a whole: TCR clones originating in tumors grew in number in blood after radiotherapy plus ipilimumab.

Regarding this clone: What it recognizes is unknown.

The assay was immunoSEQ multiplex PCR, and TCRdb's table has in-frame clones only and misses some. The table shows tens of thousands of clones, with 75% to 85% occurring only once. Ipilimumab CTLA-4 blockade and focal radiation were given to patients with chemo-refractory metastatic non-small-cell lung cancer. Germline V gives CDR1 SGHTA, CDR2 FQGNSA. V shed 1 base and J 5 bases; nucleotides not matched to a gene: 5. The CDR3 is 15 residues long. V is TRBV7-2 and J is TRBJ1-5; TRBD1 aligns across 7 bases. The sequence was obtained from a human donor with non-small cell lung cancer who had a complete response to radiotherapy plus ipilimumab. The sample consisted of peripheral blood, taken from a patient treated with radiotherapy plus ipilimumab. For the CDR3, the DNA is TGTGCCAGCAGCTTAGAAGGGGGCGGGTATCAGCCCCAGCATTTT. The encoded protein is CASSLEGGGYQPQHF.